This TCR beta chain was documented in a study of response to subunit inactivated influenza vaccine. General study results and limits: Authors suggested each seasonal influenza vaccination recruits few new T cells.

To note about this clonotype: Its specificity is not known.

TCRdb independently ran MiXCR on the RT-PCR reads; one entry per CDR3 protein. Counted here are 700,000 to 900,000 distinct CDR3 sequences, 21% occurring once; the ten biggest clones make up roughly 10%. The V end lost 5 bases, the J end lost 4 bases, and 8 bases lay between the germline ends. This CDR3 is 13 amino acids long. Germline values: CDR1 SGHTA, CDR2 FQGNSA. The rearrangement links TRBV7-2 to TRBJ1-4; unclear D gene. The material sequenced was PBMCs from blood, taken more than 4 days after vaccination. The TCR originated in a man in his fifties who received an inactivated influenza vaccine. CDR3: CASSTQYNEKLFF. CDR3 DNA sequence: TGTGCCAGCAGCACCCAATATAATGAAAAACTGTTTTTT.